These 17 T cell receptor beta chains came from one sample sequenced in a study of T cell repertoires in cytomegalovirus infection. Each CDR3 protein is one row after TCRdb ran MiXCR on the reads. This table holds 300,000 to 400,000 distinct CDR3 sequences, 29% found once. The antigens these receptors bind are not known. The source material was cultured PBMCs, sampled from culture after CMV antigen stimulation. Receptors originate from a human donor in good health (CMV status not recorded). Some clones in this sample may be carry-over from other donors' samples.

This clonotype was counted between two and nine times. The rearrangement uses TRBV7-3 and TRBJ2-2; 8 nucleotides align to TRBD2. Per the germline V gene, CDR1 is SGHTA and CDR2 is FQGTGA. V lost 2 bases, J lost 0 bases, and 2 bases stayed unmatched. The CDR3 loop spans 16 amino acids. The CDR3 region is CASSLDSGTNTGELFF. In DNA form, the CDR3 reads TGTGCCAGCAGCTTAGATAGCGGGACGAACACCGGGGAGCTGTTTTTT.

The chain employs TRBV12-3 or TRBV12-4 and TRBJ1-5; a weak D match, TRBD1 (6 bases). This CDR3 region has 16 residues. V was shortened by 5 bases and J by 7 bases, with 21 bases between the two germline ends. CDR3 nucleotide sequence: TGTGCCAGCAGTATACGTACCGGGGGGCCCGGACAGCCCCAGCATTTT. It codes for CASSIRTGGPGQPQHF.

The sample holds a few counts of this clonotype. The rearrangement uses TRBV4-1 and TRBJ2-5; tentative D call: TRBD2 (6 bases). Germline CDR1 is MGHRA and CDR2 is YSYEKL. The V gene lost 4 bases and the J gene lost 6 bases, with 21 bases spanning the gap. CDR3 length equals 16 residues. The CDR3 spells CASSRTMRDSLQTQYF. The CDR3 DNA reads TGCGCCAGCAGCCGCACCATGCGGGACTCCCTCCAGACCCAGTACTTC.

CDR3 bases: TGTGCCAGCAGCGAAACCACAGGAAAAAATACGCAGTATTTT. Translating gives CASSETTGKNTQYF. The V and J genes are TRBV9 and TRBJ2-3, with a tentative D call TRBD1 (5 bases). Germline CDR1 SGDLS, CDR2 YYNGEE. This CDR3 spans 14 amino acids. The V gene lost 3 bases and the J gene lost 7 bases, with 15 bases spanning the gap. The full variable domain, completed using reference TRBV9 and TRBJ2-3, is DSGVTQTPKHLITATGQRVTLRCSPRSGDLSVYWYQQSLDQGLQFLIQYYNGEERAKGNILERFSAQQFPDLHSELNLSSLELGDSALYFCASSETTGKNTQYFGPGTRLTVL.

The chain couples TRBV5-1 to TRBJ2-3, with 7 bases fitting TRBD2. Looked up from germline, CDR1 is SGHRS and CDR2 is YFSETQ. The CDR3 totals 14 residues. J was trimmed by 3 bases and V by 4 bases; bases with no gene match: 5. This CDR3 is CASSPDGGTDTQYF. The CDR3 DNA reads as TGCGCCAGCAGCCCTGACGGGGGGACAGATACGCAGTATTTT.

This clonotype appeared a few times. The CDR3 here is CASRDSANVLTF. DNA of the CDR3: TGTGCCAGCAGGGACTCGGCCAACGTCCTGACTTTC. The chain recombines TRBV6-2 or TRBV6-3 with TRBJ2-6, with a tentative D call TRBD2 (5 bases). Trimming removed 6 bases at V and 6 bases at J, with 6 bases between. The V gene's germline CDR1 is MNHEY and CDR2 SVGEGT. The CDR3 contains 12 residues.

V is TRBV7-1 and J is TRBJ1-4, with D possibly TRBD1 on 5 matching bases. TRBV7-1 is an ORF, with its function uncertain. The CDR3 is 15 amino acids. Between the trimmed V and J ends, which lost 4 bases and 2 bases, there was a span of 11 bases. The CDR3 reads CASSYFQGTNEKLFF. The CDR3 DNA is TGTGCCAGCAGCTACTTCCAGGGTACTAATGAAAAACTGTTTTTT.

This clonotype came up a few times. J is TRBJ1-1 and V is TRBV3-1; D might be TRBD1 (6 bases). Between the trimmed V and J ends, which lost 2 bases and 1 base, there was a span of 11 bases. In germline, CDR1 is LGHDT, CDR2 YNNKEL (reference sequence). CDR3 size: 15 residues. The CDR3 is CASSQPGGGNTEAFF. The DNA of the CDR3 is TGTGCCAGCAGCCAACCGGGAGGGGGGAACACTGAAGCTTTCTTT.

V gene TRBV10-3 combines with J gene TRBJ1-2; tentatively, D is TRBD1 (5 bases). CDR3 size: 13 residues. Looked up from germline, CDR1 is ENHRY and CDR2 is SYGVKD. V shed 6 bases and J shed 6 bases, with 14 bases lying between them. CDR3 nucleotide sequence: TGTGCCATCAGGACCGACAGTGGCGATGGCTACACCTTC. Encoded protein: CAIRTDSGDGYTF.

J is TRBJ1-1 and V is TRBV6-5; D possibly corresponds to TRBD1 (5 bases). Germline V CDR1 and CDR2: MNHEY, SVGAGI. The CDR3 has 13 residues. Trimming pared 8 bases from V and 4 bases from J, leaving 14 bases between. CDR3 residues: CASSRGEFTEAFF. Written as DNA, the CDR3 is TGTGCCAGCTCCCGAGGGGAGTTCACTGAAGCTTTCTTT.

A few counts support this clonotype. The rearrangement uses TRBV4-2 and TRBJ2-3; tentatively, D is TRBD2 (6 bases). The V gene lost 1 base and the J gene lost 4 bases, with 15 bases spanning the gap. CDR1 is LGHNA and CDR2 is YNFKEQ in the germline V gene. CDR3 length: 16 amino acids. CDR3 coding DNA: TGTGCCAGCAGCCAAGCTCGAGTCCGGGGGTCAGATACGCAGTATTTT. Translating gives CASSQARVRGSDTQYF.

DNA for the CDR3: TGTGCCTACAGTATCAATGAGCAGTTCTTC. Amino acid sequence: CAYSINEQFF. V is TRBV30 and J is TRBJ2-1; D is undetermined. Trimming removed 7 bases from V and 6 bases from J, with 7 bases in between. Germline assignment: CDR1 GTSNPN and CDR2 SVGIG (reference sequence). This CDR3 comprises 10 residues. The complete variable domain, with remaining parts taken from reference TRBV30 and TRBJ2-1, reads SQTIHQWPATLVQPVGSPLSLECTVEGTSNPNLYWYRQAAGRGLQLLFYSVGIGQISSEVPQNLSASRPQDRQFILSSKKLLLSDSGFYLCAYSINEQFFGPGTRLTVL.

This clonotype has ten or more counts. V and J are TRBV12-5 and TRBJ2-6; D is uncertain. The CDR3 runs to 13 residues. Trimming removed 8 bases at V and 0 bases at J, with 5 bases between. CDR1 LGHNT and CDR2 FRNRAP come from the germline V gene. Written as DNA, the CDR3 is TGTGCTAGTTCGGACTCTGGGGCCAACGTCCTGACTTTC. It codes for CASSDSGANVLTF.

The chain couples TRBV6-1 to TRBJ2-4; D possibly corresponds to TRBD1 (5 bases). V dropped 3 bases and J dropped 0 bases, with 9 bases sitting between them. The CDR3 runs 15 residues. Germline assignment: CDR1 MNHNS and CDR2 SASEGT. The CDR3 nucleotides are TGTGCCAGCAGTGACCCCAGGGTAGCCAAAAACATTCAGTACTTC. As protein: CASSDPRVAKNIQYF.

This clonotype was picked up a small number of times. This chain uses TRBV27 with TRBJ2-5; D may match TRBD1 or TRBD2 (5 bases each). Trimming pared 6 bases from V and 7 bases from J, leaving 24 bases between. Germline CDR1 is MNHEY and CDR2 is SMNVEV (reference sequence). This CDR3 has 16 amino acids. CDR3 amino acids: CASRGPAGGSFGTQYF. CDR3 DNA: TGTGCCAGCAGGGGGCCCGCGGGCGGGTCCTTCGGGACCCAGTACTTC.

This sequence joins TRBV6-6 and TRBJ1-5; D unclear. V lost 0 bases and J 4 bases, leaving 16 bases between the germline ends. The CDR3 extends over 17 amino acids. In germline, CDR1 is MNHNY, CDR2 SVGAGI (reference sequence). CDR3 in DNA: TGTGCCAGCAGTTACTCGTGGGAGGGCACCCCGAATCAGCCCCAGCATTTT. Protein sequence: CASSYSWEGTPNQPQHF.

The chain joins TRBV11-3 to TRBJ2-7; 10 bases are a match to TRBD1. This CDR3 is 14 amino acids long. The germline V gene has CDR1 SGHNT and CDR2 YENEEA. After removal of 0 bases from V and 5 bases from J, the junction contained 1 base not matched to a gene. CDR3 loop: CASSLEGTGDEQYF. CDR3 nucleotide sequence: TGTGCCAGCAGCTTAGAAGGGACAGGGGACGAGCAGTACTTC.